This T cell receptor (beta chain) came from a study of shared clonotypes between healthy human individuals. The overall study: A couple of women and a few men aged 18 to 49 made up the donors. Three CD4 naive, three CD4 memory, two CD8 naive and one CD8 memory plate were used per donor.

Data came from immunoSEQ multiplex PCR; TCRdb stores just in-frame clones and leaves some out. This sample carries approximately 350,000 clones, 96% of them seen once, and the ten largest clones take around 0.32%. CD8 memory was a combination of CD45RO+ cells and CCR7-negative CD45RA+ TemRA cells. The CDR3 length is 13 residues. Germline V gives CDR1 MNHEY, CDR2 SMNVEV (reference sequence). Trimming took off 3 bases at V and 1 base at J, with 6 bases between the two ends. This clonotype originated in a man aged 25 to 40 in good health. The sample was memory CD8+ T cells sorted from blood. Subset reported: CD45RO+ cells pooled with CCR7-negative TemRA cells. The chain employs TRBV27 and TRBJ1-1, with unresolved D. Written as DNA, the CDR3 is TGTGCCAGCAGTTTCAAAAGGAACACTGAAGCTTTCTTT. Translated: CASSFKRNTEAFF.